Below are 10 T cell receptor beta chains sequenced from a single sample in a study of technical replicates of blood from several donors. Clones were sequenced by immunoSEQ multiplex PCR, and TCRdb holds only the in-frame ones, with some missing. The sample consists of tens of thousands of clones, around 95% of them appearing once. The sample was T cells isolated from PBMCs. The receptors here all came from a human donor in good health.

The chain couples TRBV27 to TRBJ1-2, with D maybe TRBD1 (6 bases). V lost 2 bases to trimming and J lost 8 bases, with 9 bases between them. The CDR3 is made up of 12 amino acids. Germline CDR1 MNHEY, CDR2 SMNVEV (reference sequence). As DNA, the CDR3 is TGTGCCAGCAGTTTACAGGGGAGCGGCTACACCTTC. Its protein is CASSLQGSGYTF.

CDR3 nucleotide sequence: TGCGCCAGCAGGGACAGTCACTATGGCTACACCTTC. Amino acids: CASRDSHYGYTF. This chain connects TRBV10-1 to TRBJ1-2; possible D gene TRBD1, 6 bases. Germline V gene lookup returns CDR1 WNHNN and CDR2 SYGVQD (reference sequence). CDR3 length: 12 amino acids. V was pared by 6 bases and J by 3 bases, with 8 bases between.

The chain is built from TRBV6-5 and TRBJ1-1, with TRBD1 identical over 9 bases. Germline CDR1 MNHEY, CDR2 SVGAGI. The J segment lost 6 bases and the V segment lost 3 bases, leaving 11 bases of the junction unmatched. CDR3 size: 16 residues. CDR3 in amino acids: CASSYSTGGASAEAFF. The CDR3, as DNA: TGTGCCAGCAGTTATTCCACAGGGGGCGCGTCTGCTGAAGCTTTCTTT.

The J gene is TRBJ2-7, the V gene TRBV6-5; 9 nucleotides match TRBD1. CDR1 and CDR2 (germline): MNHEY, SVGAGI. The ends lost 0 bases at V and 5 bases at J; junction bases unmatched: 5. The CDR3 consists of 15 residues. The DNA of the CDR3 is TGTGCCAGCAGTTACTCGGGGACAGGGATCCACGAGCAGTACTTC. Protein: CASSYSGTGIHEQYF.

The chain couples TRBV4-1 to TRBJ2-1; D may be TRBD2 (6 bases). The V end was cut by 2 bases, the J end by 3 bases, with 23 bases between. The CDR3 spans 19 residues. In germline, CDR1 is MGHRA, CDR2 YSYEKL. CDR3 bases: TGCGCCAGCAGCCAAAGGGGAGGTGGTATTTCACCCGGCTACAATGAGCAGTTCTTC. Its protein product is CASSQRGGGISPGYNEQFF.

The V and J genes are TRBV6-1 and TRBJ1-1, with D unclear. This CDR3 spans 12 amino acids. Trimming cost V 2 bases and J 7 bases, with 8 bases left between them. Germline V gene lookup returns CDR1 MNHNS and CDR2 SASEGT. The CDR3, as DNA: TGTGCCAGCAGTGAATCTCTTAGTGAAGCTTTCTTT. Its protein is CASSESLSEAFF.

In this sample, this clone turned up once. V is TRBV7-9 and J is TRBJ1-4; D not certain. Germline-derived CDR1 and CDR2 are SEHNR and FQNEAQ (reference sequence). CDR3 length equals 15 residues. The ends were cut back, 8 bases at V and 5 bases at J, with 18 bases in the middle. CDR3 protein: CASGLYREENEKLFF. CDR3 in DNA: TGTGCCAGCGGCCTGTACCGAGAGGAGAATGAAAAACTGTTTTTT.

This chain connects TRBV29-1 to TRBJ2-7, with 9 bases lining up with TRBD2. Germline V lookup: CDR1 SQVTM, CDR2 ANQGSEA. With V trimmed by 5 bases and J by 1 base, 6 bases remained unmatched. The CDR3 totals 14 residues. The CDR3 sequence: CSVSGTSSSYEQYF. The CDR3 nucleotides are TGCAGCGTTTCCGGGACTAGCTCGTCCTACGAGCAGTACTTC.

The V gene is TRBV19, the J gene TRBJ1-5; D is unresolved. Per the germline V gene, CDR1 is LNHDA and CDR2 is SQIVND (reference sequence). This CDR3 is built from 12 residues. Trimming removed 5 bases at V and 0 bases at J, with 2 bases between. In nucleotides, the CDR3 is TGTGCCAGTAGTCGTAGCAATCAGCCCCAGCATTTT. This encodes CASSRSNQPQHF.

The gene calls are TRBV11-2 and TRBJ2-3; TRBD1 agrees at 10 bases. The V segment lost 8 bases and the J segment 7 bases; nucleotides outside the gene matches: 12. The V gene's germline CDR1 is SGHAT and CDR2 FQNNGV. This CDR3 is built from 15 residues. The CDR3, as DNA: TGTGCCAGCCGGGATATAAGGGGACAGGGGCATACGCAGTATTTT. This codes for CASRDIRGQGHTQYF. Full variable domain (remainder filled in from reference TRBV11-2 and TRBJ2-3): EAGVAQSPRYKIIEKRQSVAFWCNPISGHATLYWYQQILGQGPKLLIQFQNNGVVDDSQLPKDRFSAERLKGVDSTLKIQPAKLEDSAVYLCASRDIRGQGHTQYFGPGTRLTVL.